What follows are 31 T cell receptor beta chains derived from one specimen sequenced in a study of early stage breast cancer tumors. The assay was immunoSEQ multiplex PCR, and TCRdb's table has in-frame clones only and misses some. The sample shows around 28,000 clones, approximately 76% of them seen only once. Specimen: blood. The receptor source for this set is a person between 50 and 60 years old with breast cancer.

The V call is TRBV25-1, the J call TRBJ2-1; D gene ambiguous. V lost 1 base, J lost 4 bases, and 8 bases lay in between. Germline CDR1 reads MGHDK; CDR2 reads SYGVNS. The CDR3 extends over 14 amino acids. CDR3 nucleotides: TGTGCCAGCAGTGAATTTATCGGGTACAATGAGCAGTTCTTC. Its translation is CASSEFIGYNEQFF.

The chain is built from TRBV6-5 and TRBJ1-5; D may be TRBD1 (5 bases). Trimming cost V 4 bases and J 6 bases, with 13 bases left between them. CDR1 is MNHEY, CDR2 SVGAGI, per germline. The CDR3 spans 14 residues. This CDR3 reads CASSLGGGSQPQHF. For the CDR3, the DNA is TGTGCCAGCAGTTTAGGTGGGGGTAGTCAGCCCCAGCATTTT.

This chain links TRBV6-6 with TRBJ1-2, with D maybe TRBD1 (5 bases). Germline CDR1 and CDR2: MNHNY and SVGAGI (reference sequence). Deletions cut 5 bases from V and 2 bases from J, with 9 bases between. The CDR3 loop spans 13 amino acids. The CDR3 sequence is CASSPGANYGYTF. The CDR3 DNA follows: TGTGCCAGCAGTCCCGGGGCCAACTATGGCTACACCTTC.

The CDR3 nucleotides are TGTGCCAGCAGTTTAACTTCGGGACTAGCTCACAATGAGCAGTTCTTC. This encodes CASSLTSGLAHNEQFF. This rearrangement joins TRBV27 to TRBJ2-1; 9 bases line up with TRBD2. V was pared by 2 bases and J by 5 bases, with 7 bases of the junction left unmatched. The germline gives CDR1 MNHEY, CDR2 SMNVEV (reference sequence). The CDR3 is 16 residues long.

This clone has more than one count but fewer than ten. V usage is TRBV2 and J usage is TRBJ1-1; a possible D gene is TRBD1 (6 bases). Germline assignment: CDR1 SNHLY and CDR2 FYNNEI. The CDR3 is 13 residues long. The germline V and J ends were trimmed by 6 bases and 3 bases, with 11 bases remaining between them. The CDR3 region is CASSSRTDTEAFF. As DNA, the CDR3 is TGTGCCAGCAGCAGTAGGACAGACACTGAAGCTTTCTTT. Looking up the rest from reference TRBV2 and TRBJ1-1 gives the full variable domain: EPEVTQTPSHQVTQMGQEVILRCVPISNHLYFYWYRQILGQKVEFLVSFYNNEISEKSEIFDDQFSVERPDGSNFTLKIRSTKLEDSAMYFCASSSRTDTEAFFGQGTRLTVV.

The rearrangement joins TRBV27 to TRBJ1-5, with D perhaps matching TRBD1 (5 bases). Trimming stripped 1 base from V and 1 base from J, with 11 bases between. Germline V gene sequence: CDR1 MNHEY, CDR2 SMNVEV (reference sequence). The CDR3 is 16 amino acids. In nucleotides, the CDR3 is TGTGCCAGCAGTTTATTGGGGGGGGTAAGCAATCAGCCCCAGCATTTT. Protein: CASSLLGGVSNQPQHF.

The CDR3, as DNA: TGTGCCAGCAGTGAGGCAGGGAGACTGGGGGGCTACACCTTC. Residues: CASSEAGRLGGYTF. This chain uses TRBV6-1 with TRBJ1-2; tentative D call: TRBD1 (5 bases). This CDR3 is built from 14 residues. Germline V CDR1 and CDR2: MNHNS, SASEGT. Trimming removed 3 bases from V and 8 bases from J, with 16 bases in between.

V and J are TRBV7-3 and TRBJ2-2; D perhaps matches TRBD2 (5 bases). V was clipped by 3 bases and J by 2 bases, with 13 bases between them. Germline-derived CDR1 and CDR2 are SGHTA and FQGTGA. The CDR3 loop spans 16 amino acids. The CDR3 DNA follows: TGTGCCAGCAGCTTGGGAGCGGCTCAAAACACCGGGGAGCTGTTTTTT. Its protein is CASSLGAAQNTGELFF.

Concerning this clone itself: This likely stems from a read error, as it lies one base from a far larger clone. The chain links TRBV5-6 to TRBJ1-2; D may be TRBD1 (5 bases). The germline CDR1 and CDR2 sequences are SGHDT and YYEEEE. The V gene lost 0 bases and the J gene lost 4 bases, with 10 bases spanning the gap. This CDR3 spans 14 amino acids. CDR3 nucleotide sequence: TGTGCCAGCAGCTTGGCGGGGGGACGCTATGGCTACACCTTC. Encoded protein: CASSLAGGRYGYTF. The full variable domain, its missing parts supplied by reference TRBV5-6 and TRBJ1-2, is DAGVTQSPTHLIKTRGQQVTLRCSPKSGHDTVSWYQQALGQGPQFIFQYYEEEERQRGNFPDRFSGHQFPNYSSELNVNALLLGDSALYLCASSLAGGRYGYTFGSGTRLTVV.

The chain combines TRBV10-3 with TRBJ1-1; D uncertain. CDR1 ENHRY and CDR2 SYGVKD come from the germline V gene. Trimming left V 8 bases short and J 5 bases short, with 15 bases between. CDR3 size: 13 residues. CDR3 in DNA: TGTGCCATCCGGGGAGGCATCTCGACTGAAGCTTTCTTT. As protein: CAIRGGISTEAFF.

On this clone: Other DNA sequences within the sample encode an identical CDR3. The chain joins TRBV7-9 to TRBJ2-5; no clear D gene. The CDR3 sequence is 12 residues long. CDR1 is SEHNR and CDR2 is FQNEAQ in the germline V gene (reference sequence). V lost 3 bases, J lost 5 bases, and 7 bases lay in between. The CDR3 nucleotides are TGTGCCAGCAGCTTGATAAGTGAGACCCAGTACTTC. Translation gives CASSLISETQYF. Using reference TRBV7-9 and TRBJ2-5 for the parts outside the CDR3, the full variable domain is DTGVSQNPRHKITKRGQNVTFRCDPISEHNRLYWYRQTLGQGPEFLTYFQNEAQLEKSRLLSDRFSAERPKGSFSTLEIQRTEQGDSAMYLCASSLISETQYFGPGTRLLVL.

This rearrangement joins TRBV30 to TRBJ1-2; no reliable D call. The CDR3 is 13 residues long. Trimming removed 2 bases from V and 7 bases from J, with 14 bases in between. The germline gives CDR1 GTSNPN, CDR2 SVGIG (reference sequence). The CDR3 region is CAWSKHGKSGYTF. CDR3 in DNA: TGTGCCTGGAGTAAACATGGGAAAAGTGGCTACACCTTC.

The chain recombines TRBV19 with TRBJ2-2; D might be TRBD2 (5 bases). CDR3 length equals 13 residues. Germline V gene data show CDR1 as LNHDA and CDR2 as SQIVND (reference sequence). Trimming pared 7 bases from V and 7 bases from J, leaving 13 bases between. The CDR3 loop reads CASTVSGGGELFF. Written as DNA, the CDR3 is TGTGCCAGTACCGTGAGCGGAGGCGGGGAGCTGTTTTTT.

On this clone itself: Different DNA sequences within this sample yield the same CDR3. The chain joins TRBV7-6 to TRBJ2-7; D is unclear. Trimming took 5 bases from V and 3 from J, leaving 11 bases between them. CDR1 is SGHVS, CDR2 FNYEAQ, per germline. The CDR3 runs 13 residues. CDR3: CASSPGPNYEQYF. DNA of the CDR3: TGTGCCAGCAGCCCCGGCCCGAACTACGAGCAGTACTTC. Variable domain in full (rest from reference TRBV7-6 and TRBJ2-7): GAGVSQSPRYKVTKRGQDVALRCDPISGHVSLYWYRQALGQGPEFLTYFNYEAQQDKSGLPNDRFSAERPEGSISTLTIQRTEQRDSAMYRCASSPGPNYEQYFGPGTRLTVT.

The chain joins TRBV30 to TRBJ2-5; 9 bases agree with TRBD2. V was clipped by 8 bases and J by 3 bases; unmatched bases: 4. The CDR3 loop spans 12 amino acids. The germline CDR1 and CDR2 sequences are GTSNPN and SVGIG (reference sequence). As DNA, the CDR3 is TGTGCCGGGACTAGCTCGGAAGAGACCCAGTACTTC. Amino acids: CAGTSSEETQYF.

J is TRBJ2-3 and V is TRBV7-2, with D hard to call. CDR1 SGHTA and CDR2 FQGNSA come from the germline V gene. Trimming removed 1 base from V and 2 bases from J, with 7 bases in between. CDR3 length: 14 residues. CDR3 nucleotides: TGTGCCAGCAGCTTAGACGGAGACACAGATACGCAGTATTTT. As protein: CASSLDGDTDTQYF.

The chain couples TRBV6-5 to TRBJ2-7; no reliable D call. This CDR3 contains 13 residues. Germline CDR1 reads MNHEY; CDR2 reads SVGAGI. V shed 5 bases and J shed 0 bases, with 8 bases lying between them. In nucleotides, the CDR3 is TGTGCCAGCAGTACCCCAAGCTCCTACGAGCAGTACTTC. This encodes CASSTPSSYEQYF.

This clone was counted a few times. The rearrangement uses TRBV10-3 and TRBJ2-2; 7 positions match TRBD2. The CDR3 is made up of 16 amino acids. The V and J ends lost 0 bases and 1 base, in that order; junction bases with no gene match: 2. Germline V gene lookup returns CDR1 ENHRY and CDR2 SYGVKD. The CDR3 loop is CAISESPGGNTGELFF. The CDR3 coding sequence is TGTGCCATCAGTGAGTCGCCGGGAGGGAACACCGGGGAGCTGTTTTTT.

The table lists this clone with a few counts. This chain links TRBV25-1 with TRBJ2-1; 8 bases are shared with TRBD2. The CDR3 covers 14 residues. With V trimmed by 3 bases and J by 6 bases, 4 bases remained unmatched. The germline gives CDR1 MGHDK, CDR2 SYGVNS. Here the CDR3 DNA reads TGTGCCAGCAGTGATCCGGGGGGGAGCAATGAGCAGTTCTTC. Amino acid sequence: CASSDPGGSNEQFF.

The sample holds one count of this clone. CDR3 in amino acids: CASSQVSGGGSGYTF. The DNA for the CDR3 is TGCGCCAGCAGCCAAGTCTCAGGGGGCGGCTCTGGCTACACCTTC. The genes are TRBV4-3 and TRBJ1-2; 8 bases agree with TRBD1. The CDR3 has 15 amino acids. Per the germline V gene, CDR1 is LGHNA and CDR2 is YSLEER. V gave up 1 base and J gave up 7 bases; unmatched junction bases: 8.

The chain employs TRBV19 and TRBJ1-4; D may be TRBD1 (5 bases). Germline V gene data show CDR1 as LNHDA and CDR2 as SQIVND (reference sequence). This CDR3 is 15 amino acids long. With 5 bases removed from V and 3 bases from J, the gap between germline ends came to 13 bases. The CDR3 spells CASSQRGSSNEKLFF. DNA of the CDR3: TGTGCCAGTAGTCAAAGGGGCTCCTCTAATGAAAAACTGTTTTTT. The whole variable domain, filled in from reference TRBV19 and TRBJ1-4, reads DGGITQSPKYLFRKEGQNVTLSCEQNLNHDAMYWYRQDPGQGLRLIYYSQIVNDFQKGDIAEGYSVSREKKESFPLTVTSAQKNPTAFYLCASSQRGSSNEKLFFGSGTQLSVL.

The V and J genes are TRBV5-5 and TRBJ2-7, with D uncertain. Trimming stripped 0 bases from V and 2 bases from J, with 15 bases between. This CDR3 region has 16 residues. Germline CDR1 SGHKS, CDR2 YYEKEE (reference sequence). The CDR3 DNA reads as TGTGCCAGCAGCTTGGGGCATAGGACGGAGACCTACGAGCAGTACTTC. Translating gives CASSLGHRTETYEQYF.

The rearrangement joins TRBV5-1 to TRBJ2-3; D not resolved. CDR1 and CDR2 (germline): SGHRS, YFSETQ. The CDR3 has 16 amino acids. The V end was cut by 0 bases, the J end by 0 bases, with 11 bases between. CDR3 sequence (DNA): TGCGCCAGCAGCTTGGTTGGCGTACCTAGCACAGATACGCAGTATTTT. It yields the protein CASSLVGVPSTDTQYF.

J is TRBJ2-1 and V is TRBV5-1; D is possibly TRBD2 (7 bases). Germline CDR1 SGHRS, CDR2 YFSETQ. V lost 2 bases, J lost 7 bases, and 16 bases lay in between. The CDR3 runs to 15 residues. CDR3 residues: CASSLAGQIWNEQFF. The CDR3 nucleotides are TGCGCCAGCAGCTTAGCGGGACAAATTTGGAATGAGCAGTTCTTC. The complete variable domain, with remaining parts taken from reference TRBV5-1 and TRBJ2-1, reads KAGVTQTPRYLIKTRGQQVTLSCSPISGHRSVSWYQQTPGQGLQFLFEYFSETQRNKGNFPGRFSGRQFSNSRSEMNVSTLELGDSALYLCASSLAGQIWNEQFFGPGTRLTVL.

This clone occurred a few times. V usage is TRBV4-2 and J usage is TRBJ1-2, with D unclear. This CDR3 is 16 amino acids long. V gave up 0 bases and J gave up 3 bases, with 14 bases separating them. CDR1 is LGHNA, CDR2 YNFKEQ, per germline. The CDR3 loop reads CASSQDGQRVDYGYTF. The CDR3, as DNA: TGTGCCAGCAGCCAAGACGGGCAGCGGGTCGACTATGGCTACACCTTC.

J is TRBJ2-5 and V is TRBV6-5; the D gene could be TRBD1 or TRBD2 (6 bases each). The J call is in doubt because the DNA end fits TRBJ2-7 better. The CDR3 consists of 15 residues. Germline V gene data show CDR1 as MNHEY and CDR2 as SVGAGI. The DNA for the CDR3 is TGTGCCAGCAGTTACTCGAGGGGGGCTTCGTACGAGCAGTACTTC. It codes for CASSYSRGASYEQYF.

The chain carries TRBV18 and TRBJ1-5, with TRBD1 identical over 8 bases. The CDR3 length is 17 residues. Germline V gene data show CDR1 as KGHSH and CDR2 as LQKENI. V lost 3 bases, J lost 6 bases, and 13 bases stayed unmatched. CDR3 DNA sequence: TGTGCCAGCTCACCTTTTGACAGGGGTGGGGTCACTCAGCCCCAGCATTTT. Its translation: CASSPFDRGGVTQPQHF. The full variable domain, in which reference TRBV18 and TRBJ1-5 provide the parts outside the CDR3, is NAGVMQNPRHLVRRRGQEARLRCSPMKGHSHVYWYRQLPEEGLKFMVYLQKENIIDESGMPKERFSAEFPKEGPSILRIQQVVRGDSAAYFCASSPFDRGGVTQPQHFGDGTRLSIL.

This clone has just a few counts. The chain's CDR3 is CASSSPGGLGEQYF. The DNA of the CDR3 is TGTGCCAGCAGCTCCCCCGGGGGCTTGGGCGAGCAGTACTTC. V gene TRBV2 combines with J gene TRBJ2-7; D is perhaps TRBD1 or TRBD2 (6 bases each). V was clipped by 6 bases and J by 6 bases, with 18 bases between them. Germline loops: CDR1 SNHLY, CDR2 FYNNEI. The CDR3 extends over 14 amino acids.

The genes are TRBV6-5 and TRBJ2-5, with D unresolved. CDR3 length: 12 residues. Germline V gene lookup returns CDR1 MNHEY and CDR2 SVGAGI. The ends were cut back, 4 bases at V and 7 bases at J, with 10 bases in the middle. The CDR3 protein is CASSSSAWTQYF. The CDR3 coding sequence is TGTGCCAGCAGTTCCTCCGCATGGACCCAGTACTTC.

This chain links TRBV5-3 with TRBJ2-7; D may match TRBD1 or TRBD2 (7 bases each). TRBV5-3 is assigned to the ORF class and has an uncertain function. The CDR3 length is 16 residues. Trimming cost V 4 bases and J 2 bases, with 19 bases left between them. The CDR3 region is CARSRAYRGGPYEQYF. The CDR3 DNA sequence: TGTGCCAGAAGCAGGGCCTACAGGGGAGGGCCCTACGAGCAGTACTTC.

V is TRBV5-1 and J is TRBJ2-5; TRBD2 matches 11 bases. V dropped 0 bases and J dropped 3; count of bases not matched to a gene: 4. Germline V gene sequence: CDR1 SGHRS, CDR2 YFSETQ. This CDR3 has 16 residues. The CDR3 DNA is TGCGCCAGCAGCTTGGGTACTAGCGGGGGAGAAGAGACCCAGTACTTC. It specifies CASSLGTSGGEETQYF.